These T cell receptor beta chains were read from a single sample in a study of blood T cell repertoires in COVID-19. Clones were sequenced by immunoSEQ multiplex PCR, and TCRdb holds only the in-frame ones, with some missing. The sample yields tens of thousands of clones, 75% to 85% seen once. Input material: peripheral blood. Receptors were obtained from a man aged 35 to 55 with acute or convalescent COVID-19. Both conserved end residues are part of each CDR3. D genes are given only for firm matches. Some rows mark clone size as missing; the rest say once, few, many or name a class of expanded clone.

D	size	J	V	DNA	CDR3
TRBD1	NA	TRBJ1-5	TRBV6-5	TGTGCCAGCAGCGCCACAGGGGCGGGCAATCAGCCCCAGCATTTT	CASSATGAGNQPQHF
NA	NA	TRBJ1-1	TRBV7-2	TGTGCCAGCAGCTTAGGTGCCCCCCGAGGGGCTTTCTTT	CASSLGAPRGAFF
NA	NA	TRBJ1-2	TRBV30	TGTGCCTGGAGTGTAGCGGGGTACTATGGCTACACCTTC	CAWSVAGYYGYTF
NA	NA	TRBJ1-1	TRBV7-2	TGTGCCAGCAGCTTAGCGCAGGAATACACTGAAGCTTTCTTT	CASSLAQEYTEAFF
NA	NA	TRBJ2-1	TRBV11-3	TGTGCCAGCAGCAGGGGACTCCGAGGCGAGCAGTTCTTC	CASSRGLRGEQFF
TRBD1	NA	TRBJ1-6	TRBV5-4	TGTGCCAGCAGCTTGGAGGGGGCTGATTCACCCCTCCACTTT	CASSLEGADSPLHF
NA	NA	TRBJ1-5	TRBV3-1/TRBV3-2	TGTGCCAGCAGCCAAGGAGCCGAGCCCCAGCATTTT	CASSQGAEPQHF
TRBD1	NA	TRBJ1-1	TRBV9	TGTGCCAGCAGCCCCACAGGGGGGGTCGAAGCTTTCTTT	CASSPTGGVEAFF
TRBD1	few	TRBJ2-1	TRBV29-1	TGCAGCACTTTGACAGGGGGCGGTGAGCAGTTCTTC	CSTLTGGGEQFF
NA	NA	TRBJ1-2	TRBV19	TGTGCCAGTAGGAGTGGCAGGAACCTCTATGGCTACACCTTC	CASRSGRNLYGYTF
TRBD2	NA	TRBJ2-1	TRBV6-5	TGTGCCAGCAGTTACGGCTTAGCGGGGGGGCGGGATGAGCAGTTCTTC	CASSYGLAGGRDEQFF
NA	NA	TRBJ2-7	TRBV5-4	TGTGCCAGCAGTCAGACTGGGTACTACGAGCAGTACTTC	CASSQTGYYEQYF
NA	NA	TRBJ1-6	TRBV27	TGTGCCAGCAGTTTGGCACAGAATAATTCACCCCTCCACTTT	CASSLAQNNSPLHF
NA	NA	TRBJ1-2	TRBV21-1	TGTGCCCCACACCCCGCGGGGCCTTACTATGGCTACACCTTC	CAPHPAGPYYGYTF
NA	NA	TRBJ1-1	TRBV12-3/TRBV12-4	TGTGCCAGCAGCATGAGAAACACTGAAGCTTTCTTT	CASSMRNTEAFF
NA	NA	TRBJ1-6	TRBV30	TGTGCCTGGAGCGCGTCGGGTTCACCCCTCCACTTT	CAWSASGSPLHF
TRBD2	NA	TRBJ2-3	TRBV5-1	TGCGCCAGCAGCTTAAGACAAGCGGGGGTTCGTTCAGGCACAGATACGCAGTATTTT	CASSLRQAGVRSGTDTQYF
NA	NA	TRBJ2-2	TRBV7-9	TGTGCCAGCAGCTTTCCCTCGAACACCGGGGAGCTGTTTTTT	CASSFPSNTGELFF
NA	NA	TRBJ1-5	TRBV7-9	TGTGCCAGCAGCTCACAAGGGGAGGGTCAGCCCCAGCATTTT	CASSSQGEGQPQHF
NA	NA	TRBJ1-1	TRBV10-3	TGTGCCTCTGAGTTGGGGCTGAACACTGAAGCTTTCTTT	CASELGLNTEAFF
NA	NA	TRBJ2-3	TRBV5-1	TGCGCCAGCAGCTTCGAGCGGAGCACAGATACGCAGTATTTT	CASSFERSTDTQYF
NA	many	TRBJ1-6	TRBV2	TGTGCCAGCAGGACTAACGAAAATTCACCCCTCCACTTT	CASRTNENSPLHF
NA	NA	TRBJ1-6	TRBV30	TGTGCCTGGACGTCCAAAATTCGGCGACCGGCGGGTTCACCCCTCCACTTT	CAWTSKIRRPAGSPLHF
TRBD2	NA	TRBJ2-1	TRBV15	TGTGCCACCAGGTTAGCGGGAGGGCCCGGGTACAATGAGCAGTTCTTC	CATRLAGGPGYNEQFF
NA	NA	TRBJ1-2	TRBV27	TGTGCCAGCACTCGTGGGGGCGCTGGCTATGGCTACACCTTC	CASTRGGAGYGYTF
TRBD1	few	TRBJ1-3	TRBV5-1	TGCGCCAGCAGCTTGGAAGGCGGCAGGGGGTCCGGAAACACCATATATTTT	CASSLEGGRGSGNTIYF
TRBD1	NA	TRBJ1-2	TRBV24-1	TGTGCCACCAGTGACCCCGACAGGGATCGTGGCTACACCTTC	CATSDPDRDRGYTF
TRBD1	NA	TRBJ1-4	TRBV25-1	TGTGCCAGCAGTGCAAACCGGGGCACAGGGGACGAAAAACTGTTTTTT	CASSANRGTGDEKLFF
NA	NA	TRBJ2-3	TRBV18	TGTGCCAGCTCATCGACAGGTCTGATGGATACGCAGTATTTT	CASSSTGLMDTQYF
NA	NA	TRBJ2-2	TRBV3-1/TRBV3-2	TGTGCCAGCAGCCCCTCGACGGCGGTCGACACCGGGGAGCTGTTTTTT	CASSPSTAVDTGELFF
TRBD2	NA	TRBJ2-1	TRBV27	TGTGCCAGCTCTGGACTAGCGGGACGGGGTGAGCAGTTCTTC	CASSGLAGRGEQFF
NA	NA	TRBJ1-5	TRBV5-6	TGTGCCAGCAGCTTGACGGGAGCACGGCAGCCCCAGCATTTT	CASSLTGARQPQHF
NA	NA	TRBJ1-3	TRBV19	TGTGCCAGTAGTGCGGACGGACTTGGAAACACCATATATTTT	CASSADGLGNTIYF
TRBD1	NA	TRBJ1-4	TRBV5-1	TGCGCCAGCAGTCTTGCTACGGGACAGGGTGAAAAACTGTTTTTT	CASSLATGQGEKLFF
NA	NA	TRBJ1-5	TRBV2	TGTGCCAGCAGTGGCGGGGCAGGGAGTAGGGATCAGCCCCAGCATTTT	CASSGGAGSRDQPQHF
NA	NA	TRBJ1-5	TRBV4-1	TGCGCCAGCAGCCAAGACGGGTTGAGCAATCAGCCCCAGCATTTT	CASSQDGLSNQPQHF
TRBD1	NA	TRBJ1-2	TRBV5-1	TGCGCCAGCAGCTTAGGACAGGGACTCTATGGCTACACCTTC	CASSLGQGLYGYTF
TRBD1	NA	TRBJ1-2	TRBV28	TGTGCCAGCCACGGGACAGGGTATGGCTACACCTTC	CASHGTGYGYTF
NA	NA	TRBJ1-1	TRBV5-1	TGCGCCAGCAGCTTCCCGGGGTCCCTCGGGGAAGCTTTCTTT	CASSFPGSLGEAFF
NA	NA	TRBJ2-2	TRBV7-2	TGTGCCAGCAGCTTAGACAGGCCGAACACCGGGGAGCTGTTTTTT	CASSLDRPNTGELFF
TRBD2	NA	TRBJ2-3	TRBV24-1	TGTGCCACCAGGGCAGGATTAGCGGGAGAGCGGACAGATACGCAGTATTTT	CATRAGLAGERTDTQYF
NA	NA	TRBJ1-4	TRBV18	TGTGCCAGCTCACCGTCCTCTAATGAAAAACTGTTTTTT	CASSPSSNEKLFF
NA	NA	TRBJ2-3	TRBV19	TGTGCCAGTAGTATTAGCGGAAAGCCCACAGATACGCAGTATTTT	CASSISGKPTDTQYF
TRBD1	NA	TRBJ2-3	TRBV18	TGTGCCAGCTCAACCCGACAGGGAACAGATACGCAGTATTTT	CASSTRQGTDTQYF
TRBD1	NA	TRBJ1-1	TRBV25-1	TGTGCCAGCAGCAGACAGGGAAACACTGAAGCTTTCTTT	CASSRQGNTEAFF
NA	NA	TRBJ1-5	TRBV12-5	TGTGCTAGTGGTGACTCGGGTTCCCCCCAGCATTTT	CASGDSGSPQHF
TRBD1	NA	TRBJ2-5	TRBV12-5	TGTGCTAGTGCCACCGGACAGGGGACGGGGGAGACCCAGTACTTC	CASATGQGTGETQYF
NA	NA	TRBJ1-1	TRBV6-6	TGTGCCAGCAGTCCCGACGGAGGGAACACTGAAGCTTTCTTT	CASSPDGGNTEAFF
NA	NA	TRBJ1-4	TRBV19	TGTGCCAGTAGTACCGGACAGAGTCTTCGGGAAAAACTGTTTTTT	CASSTGQSLREKLFF
NA	few	TRBJ2-7	TRBV3-1/TRBV3-2	TGTGCCAGCAGCCAAGATCCTGGCGGTTACTCCTACGAGCAGTACTTC	CASSQDPGGYSYEQYF
NA	few	TRBJ2-2	TRBV5-1	TGCGCCAGCAGCCCGCTAGCAGAGAACACCGGGGAGCTGTTTTTT	CASSPLAENTGELFF